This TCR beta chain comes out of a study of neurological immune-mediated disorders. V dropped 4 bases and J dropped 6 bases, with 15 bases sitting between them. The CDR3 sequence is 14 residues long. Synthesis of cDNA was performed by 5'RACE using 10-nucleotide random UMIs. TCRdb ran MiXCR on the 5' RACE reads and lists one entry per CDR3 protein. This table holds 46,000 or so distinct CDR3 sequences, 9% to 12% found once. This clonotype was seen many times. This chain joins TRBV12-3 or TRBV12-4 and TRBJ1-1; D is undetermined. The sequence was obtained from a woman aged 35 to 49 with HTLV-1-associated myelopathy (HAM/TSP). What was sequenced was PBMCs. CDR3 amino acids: CASSSAGGFAEAFF. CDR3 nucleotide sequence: TGTGCCAGCAGTTCCGCGGGAGGGTTCGCTGAAGCTTTCTTT.